Following are 13 T cell receptor beta chains from one sample sequenced in a study of T cell clonotyping in hematopoietic cell transplantation. Profiled with immunoSEQ multiplex PCR; TCRdb holds only in-frame clones, not every one. Of under 45,000 clones detected, about 87% appear once; the ten largest clones hold around 1.8%. Material: peripheral blood mononuclear cells. Receptor source: a woman between 35 and 50 years old in good health. Some clones in this sample may be carry-over from other donors' samples.

The V call is TRBV6-5, the J call TRBJ1-2; the D gene is possibly TRBD1 (6 bases). Germline CDR1 reads MNHEY; CDR2 reads SVGAGI. The CDR3 contains 13 residues. Deletions cut 0 bases from V and 7 bases from J, with 9 bases between. The CDR3 nucleotides are TGTGCCAGCAGTTACTCGCGAGGGGGTGGCTACACCTTC. Its translation is CASSYSRGGGYTF.

The genes are TRBV10-2 and TRBJ2-7, with D maybe TRBD2 (5 bases). V dropped 6 bases and J dropped 1 base, with 16 bases sitting between them. Germline V CDR1 and CDR2: WSHSY, SAAADI. This CDR3 contains 15 residues. The DNA of the CDR3 is TGCGCCAGCAGGCGTAGACGGGGAGCTTCCTACGAGCAGTACTTC. This translates into CASRRRRGASYEQYF.

The V and J genes are TRBV7-2 and TRBJ2-3, with 10 bases identical to TRBD1. V shed 5 bases, J shed 4 bases, and the junction held 6 bases outside the gene matches. Germline V gene data show CDR1 as SGHTA and CDR2 as FQGNSA. CDR3 length equals 15 residues. As DNA, the CDR3 is TGTGCCAGCAGCCCCAGGGACAGGGGTGCAGATACGCAGTATTTT. Residues: CASSPRDRGADTQYF.

V is TRBV5-8 and J is TRBJ1-4, with no clear D. The CDR3 runs 15 residues. CDR1 is SGHTS, CDR2 YDEGEE, per germline. The ends were cut back, 0 bases at V and 7 bases at J, with 13 bases in the middle. The CDR3 here is CASSLGRDVGEKLFF. The CDR3 DNA is TGTGCCAGCAGCTTGGGACGGGATGTTGGTGAAAAACTGTTTTTT. Full variable domain (missing parts from reference TRBV5-8 and TRBJ1-4): EAGVTQSPTHLIKTRGQQATLRCSPISGHTSVYWYQQALGLGLQFLLWYDEGEERNRGNFPPRFSGRQFPNYSSELNVNALELEDSALYLCASSLGRDVGEKLFFGSGTQLSVL.

The chain links TRBV30 to TRBJ2-5, with 7 bases aligning to TRBD2. V was pared by 2 bases and J by 2 bases, with 5 bases of the junction left unmatched. This CDR3 spans 14 amino acids. Per germline, CDR1 GTSNPN and CDR2 SVGIG (reference sequence). The DNA of the CDR3 is TGTGCCTGGAGTTCGGGACTATCGCAAGAGACCCAGTACTTC. Protein: CAWSSGLSQETQYF.

V and J are TRBV19 and TRBJ2-2; TRBD2 aligns across 11 bases. The CDR3 spans 16 residues. V trimming: 7 bases; J trimming: 1 base; junction bases outside the gene matches: 5. The germline CDR1 and CDR2 sequences are LNHDA and SQIVND (reference sequence). The CDR3 region is CASKDGTSGNTGELFF. In DNA, the CDR3 is TGTGCCAGTAAGGACGGGACTAGCGGGAACACCGGGGAGCTGTTTTTT.

This sequence joins TRBV29-1 and TRBJ2-7, with 15 bases lining up with TRBD2. The length of the CDR3 is 13 residues. Germline V gene lookup returns CDR1 SQVTM and CDR2 ANQGSEA. V shed 3 bases, J shed 6 bases, and the junction held 0 bases outside the gene matches. CDR3 region: CSVEGLAGGEQYF. The CDR3 DNA sequence: TGCAGCGTTGAGGGACTAGCGGGAGGCGAGCAGTACTTC.

The chain has TRBV11-1 and TRBJ2-2; D is perhaps TRBD2 (6 bases). V lost 1 base and J 6 bases, leaving 9 bases between the germline ends. Germline CDR1 and CDR2: SGHAT and FQDESV (reference sequence). The CDR3 sequence is 14 residues long. CDR3 amino acids: CASSLGRGSGELFF. In DNA form, the CDR3 reads TGTGCCAGCAGCTTAGGGAGGGGTTCCGGGGAGCTGTTTTTT.

The V and J genes are TRBV7-3 and TRBJ2-7; 12 bases match TRBD2. This CDR3 spans 15 amino acids. V trimming: 5 bases; J trimming: 0 bases; junction bases outside the gene matches: 2. CDR1 is SGHTA, CDR2 FQGTGA, per germline. CDR3 region: CASSLAGGSSYEQYF. The DNA for the CDR3 is TGTGCCAGCAGCCTAGCGGGAGGGAGCTCCTACGAGCAGTACTTC.

The chain has TRBV7-9 and TRBJ1-1; D is unresolved. In germline, CDR1 is SEHNR, CDR2 FQNEAQ (reference sequence). Trimming left V 5 bases short and J 8 bases short, with 9 bases between. This CDR3 is 11 amino acids long. This CDR3 is CASSPQEEAFF. In DNA, the CDR3 is TGTGCCAGCAGCCCCCAAGAAGAAGCTTTCTTT.

The rearrangement uses TRBV7-9 and TRBJ1-1; D gene uncertain. The V and J ends lost 6 bases and 4 bases respectively, with 12 bases between them. The CDR3 runs 13 residues. CDR1 is SEHNR, CDR2 FQNEAQ, per germline (reference sequence). In nucleotides, the CDR3 is TGTGCCAGCAGGGAAGAGGTGGCCACTGAAGCTTTCTTT. Its protein product is CASREEVATEAFF.

The chain carries TRBV30 and TRBJ2-7, with D perhaps TRBD1 (6 bases). Per germline, CDR1 GTSNPN and CDR2 SVGIG (reference sequence). V shed 4 bases and J shed 0 bases, with 7 bases lying between them. This CDR3 comprises 12 residues. The chain's CDR3 is CAWTGVSYEQYF. CDR3 nucleotide sequence: TGTGCCTGGACAGGGGTCTCCTACGAGCAGTACTTC.

The gene calls are TRBV2 and TRBJ1-4, with 7 bases identical to TRBD1. With 5 bases clipped from V and 4 bases from J, the junction kept 4 bases outside the gene matches. The CDR3 totals 14 residues. Per germline, CDR1 SNHLY and CDR2 FYNNEI. The CDR3: CASSPGQYNEKLFF. Here the CDR3 DNA reads TGTGCCAGCAGTCCGGGACAGTATAATGAAAAACTGTTTTTT.